Sequencing of this T cell receptor (beta chain) was carried out in a study of blood T cell repertoires in COVID-19. Study-wide context: Samples representing acute and convalescent COVID-19 were sourced from the United States, Italy and Spain. Sample material is recorded as cDNA or gDNA derived from T cells, B-cell-depleted T cells, or PBMCs.

Using immunoSEQ multiplex PCR, the repertoire was profiled, and TCRdb retains in-frame clones only, with some absent. This sample has about 110,000 clones, with 70% to 90% found just once. This CDR3 region has 16 residues. Looked up from germline, CDR1 is KGHDR and CDR2 is SFDVKD. Germline trimming cut 3 bases from V and 8 bases from J; bases unmatched to any gene: 10. Sequencing was done on a sample of peripheral blood. This chain connects TRBV24-1 to TRBJ1-2, with 11 bases fitting TRBD1. This receptor was obtained from a human donor in a cohort sampled during active COVID-19. The CDR3 reads CATSDPGQGEGRGYTF. CDR3 DNA sequence: TGTGCCACCAGTGATCCGGGACAGGGGGAAGGAAGAGGCTACACCTTC.